This T cell receptor beta chain originates from a study of blood T cells in healthy people across ages. The use of a sample-barcoded 5' primer and a J-beta primer mix characterized a second PCR of about 7 to 12 cycles. Tagging of each cDNA molecule was performed by a template-switch adaptor with 12 random nucleotides. MiXCR was run by TCRdb on the 5' RACE reads, yielding one entry per CDR3 protein. This sample has about 1.7 million distinct CDR3 sequences, with roughly 27% found just once. In germline, CDR1 is KGHSH, CDR2 LQKENI. V lost 4 bases to trimming and J lost 4 bases; unmatched junction nucleotides: 4. The CDR3 is 15 residues long. Regarding this clonotype: Its target is not known.

Study outcomes and limitations: Long-lived donors exceeded aged donors in naive CD4+ cells and diversity.

The rearrangement joins TRBV18 to TRBJ2-2, with 9 bases that match TRBD2. The sample taken for sequencing was blood. The sequence derives from a young woman in good health. The CDR3 bases are TGTGCCAGCTCACTCACTAGCGGGCTCACCGGGGAGCTGTTTTTT. Its translation: CASSLTSGLTGELFF. Based on the CDR3 plus reference TRBV18 and TRBJ2-2, the full variable domain is NAGVMQNPRHLVRRRGQEARLRCSPMKGHSHVYWYRQLPEEGLKFMVYLQKENIIDESGMPKERFSAEFPKEGPSILRIQQVVRGDSAAYFCASSLTSGLTGELFFGEGSRLTVL.